This T cell receptor (beta chain) was identified during a study of T cell responses to AZD1222 COVID-19 vaccine. The CDR3 is 12 residues long. The germline V and J ends were trimmed by 4 bases and 11 bases, with 15 bases remaining between them. The germline V gene encodes CDR1 SGHDT and CDR2 YYEEEE. Clones were sequenced by immunoSEQ multiplex PCR, and TCRdb holds only the in-frame ones, with some missing. The data contain more than 85,000 clones, roughly nine tenths of them seen just once; the ten biggest clones take up around 7%. The source of this sequence is an adult in good health. The chain employs TRBV5-6 and TRBJ1-1; D gene ambiguous. Sequencing used peripheral blood, obtained on day 0 of AZD1222 vaccination. This CDR3 is CASSKTAVEAFF. CDR3 in DNA: TGTGCCAGCAGCAAGACCGCAGTGGAGGCTTTCTTT.